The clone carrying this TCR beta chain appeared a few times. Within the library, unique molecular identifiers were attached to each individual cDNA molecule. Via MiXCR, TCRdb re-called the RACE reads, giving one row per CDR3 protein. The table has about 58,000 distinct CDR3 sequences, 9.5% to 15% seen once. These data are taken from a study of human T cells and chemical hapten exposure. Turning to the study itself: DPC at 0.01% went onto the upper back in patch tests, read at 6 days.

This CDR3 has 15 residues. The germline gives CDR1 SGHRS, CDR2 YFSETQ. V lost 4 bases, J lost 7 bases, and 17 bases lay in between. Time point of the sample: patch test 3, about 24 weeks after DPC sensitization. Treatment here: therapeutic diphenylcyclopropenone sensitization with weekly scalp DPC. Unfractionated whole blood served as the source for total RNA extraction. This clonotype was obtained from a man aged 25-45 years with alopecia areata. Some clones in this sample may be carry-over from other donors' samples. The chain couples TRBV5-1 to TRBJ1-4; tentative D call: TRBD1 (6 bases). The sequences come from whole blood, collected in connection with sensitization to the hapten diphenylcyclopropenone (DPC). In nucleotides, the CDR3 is TGCGCCAGCAGCACCGAAGGGGGGCTGGGTGAAAAACTGTTTTTT. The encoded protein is CASSTEGGLGEKLFF.